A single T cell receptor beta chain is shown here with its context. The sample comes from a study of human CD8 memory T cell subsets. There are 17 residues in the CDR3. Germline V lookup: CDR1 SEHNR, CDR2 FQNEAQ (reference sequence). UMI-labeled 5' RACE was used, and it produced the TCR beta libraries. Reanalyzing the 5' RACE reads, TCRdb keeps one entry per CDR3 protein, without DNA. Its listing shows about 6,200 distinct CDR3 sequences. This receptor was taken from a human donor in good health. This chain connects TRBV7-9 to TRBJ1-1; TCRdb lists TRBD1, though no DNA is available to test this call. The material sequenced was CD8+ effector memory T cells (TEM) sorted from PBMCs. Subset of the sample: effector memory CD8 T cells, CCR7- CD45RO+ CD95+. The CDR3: CASSPSGQGLKGAEAFF.